The text below deals with one TCR beta chain. Its specificity is unknown. Germline V gene lookup returns CDR1 SGHRS and CDR2 YFSETQ. This CDR3 comprises 16 residues. With V trimmed by 0 bases and J by 2 bases, 7 bases remained unmatched. These data are taken from a study of T-cell reconstitution after alpha-beta-depleted transplantation in children. Whole-study findings and limits: Some patients' high day-60 TCRbeta diversity was attributed to recipient cells surviving conditioning. Among T cells one year after transplant, newly produced cells accounted for most counts and diversity.

Preparing the TCRbeta library involved the use of unique molecular identifiers. TCRdb ran MiXCR on the PCR reads and lists one entry per CDR3 protein. The sample holds 300,000 to 400,000 distinct CDR3 sequences, 15% to 20% seen once. J is TRBJ1-1 and V is TRBV5-1; 7 positions agree with TRBD1. The sample was PBMCs, mostly from graft donor cells, taken 360 days after TCRalphabeta/CD19-depleted stem cell transplant. The receptor's source is a male patient aged 2-15 years who had a stem cell transplant for acute lymphoblastic leukemia, so the T cells may come from the graft donor. CDR3 amino acids: CASSLAGTDRNTEAFF. CDR3 bases: TGCGCCAGCAGCTTGGCCGGGACAGACCGAAACACTGAAGCTTTCTTT.